The rows below give T cell receptor beta chains drawn from one sample of a study of blood T cell repertoires in COVID-19. Clones were sequenced by immunoSEQ multiplex PCR, and TCRdb holds only the in-frame ones, with some missing. Of approximately 500,000 clones listed, roughly 89% are singletons. Sequenced: peripheral blood. The receptors stem from a man between 18 and 29 years old with COVID-19, enrolled during active disease. Both conserved end residues are part of each CDR3. A D gene is named only where the DNA matches it firmly. Expanded clones get a size class; other rows say once, few or many, or leave the size out.

j_call: TRBJ2-1; d_call: TRBD2; v_call: TRBV5-4; clone_size: .; cdr3_nt: TGTGCCAGCAGCTCGAGCGGGAGGGGATACAATGAGCAGTTCTTC; cdr3_aa: CASSSSGRGYNEQFF
j_call: TRBJ2-1; d_call: TRBD1; v_call: TRBV18; clone_size: .; cdr3_nt: TGTGCCAGCTCTTTTGGCGGCCAGGGGGTATCAAATGAGCAGTTCTTC; cdr3_aa: CASSFGGQGVSNEQFF
j_call: TRBJ2-7; d_call: TRBD1; v_call: TRBV3-1/TRBV3-2; clone_size: .; cdr3_nt: TGTGCCAGCAGCCAACCCGGGACAGGGAGTGAGCAGTACTTC; cdr3_aa: CASSQPGTGSEQYF
j_call: TRBJ2-1; d_call: .; v_call: TRBV30; clone_size: .; cdr3_nt: TGTGCCTGGAGTCCTAGCAGGAATGAGCAGTTCTTC; cdr3_aa: CAWSPSRNEQFF
j_call: TRBJ1-3; d_call: .; v_call: TRBV9; clone_size: .; cdr3_nt: TGTGCCAGCAGCGTAGCGGCGGTTCTCGCTGGAAACACCATATATTTT; cdr3_aa: CASSVAAVLAGNTIYF
j_call: TRBJ2-1; d_call: .; v_call: TRBV4-2; clone_size: once; cdr3_nt: TGTGCCAGCAGCCAAGAGCGGGGATTTGGCGGGGGCGGACACAATGAGCAGTTCTTC; cdr3_aa: CASSQERGFGGGGHNEQFF
j_call: TRBJ2-2; d_call: .; v_call: TRBV11-3; clone_size: .; cdr3_nt: TGTGCCACCAGGGGGACTACTACCGGGGAGCTGTTTTTT; cdr3_aa: CATRGTTTGELFF
j_call: TRBJ2-1; d_call: TRBD2; v_call: TRBV7-2; clone_size: once; cdr3_nt: TGTGCCAGCAGCTTAGGCCCAGCTAGCGGGGGGATCAATGAGCAGTTCTTC; cdr3_aa: CASSLGPASGGINEQFF
j_call: TRBJ2-7; d_call: .; v_call: TRBV23-1; clone_size: .; cdr3_nt: TGCGCCAGCTATACCAAGGAGTGGTACGAGCAGTACTTC; cdr3_aa: CASYTKEWYEQYF
j_call: TRBJ2-1; d_call: TRBD2; v_call: TRBV2; clone_size: .; cdr3_nt: TGTGCCAGCAGTGAAGCTAAGACGGGAGGGGTTTCAGATGAGCAGTTCTTC; cdr3_aa: CASSEAKTGGVSDEQFF
j_call: TRBJ1-1; d_call: .; v_call: TRBV7-6; clone_size: .; cdr3_nt: TGTGCCAGCAGCCCCCTGGGGGCAGCGAACACTGAAGCTTTCTTT; cdr3_aa: CASSPLGAANTEAFF
j_call: TRBJ2-3; d_call: .; v_call: TRBV12-3/TRBV12-4; clone_size: .; cdr3_nt: TGTGCCAGCAGCTATAGAGGGAATACGCAGTATTTT; cdr3_aa: CASSYRGNTQYF
j_call: TRBJ2-3; d_call: TRBD2; v_call: TRBV24-1; clone_size: .; cdr3_nt: TGTGCCACCAGTGATTCAAGTTTAGCGGGGGTCACAGATACGCAGTATTTT; cdr3_aa: CATSDSSLAGVTDTQYF
j_call: TRBJ1-2; d_call: TRBD1; v_call: TRBV7-2; clone_size: few; cdr3_nt: TGTGCCAGCAGCCTTCAGGGGGCGGGTAACTATGGCTACACCTTC; cdr3_aa: CASSLQGAGNYGYTF
j_call: TRBJ2-7; d_call: TRBD1; v_call: TRBV5-1; clone_size: .; cdr3_nt: TGCGCCAGCAGCTTGACCTCCGGGACAGGGGGCCGCGAGCAGTACTTC; cdr3_aa: CASSLTSGTGGREQYF
j_call: TRBJ1-4; d_call: .; v_call: TRBV7-6; clone_size: .; cdr3_nt: TGTGCCAGCAGCTTAGGGTGGCCCGGGGATCGGGAAAAACTGTTTTTT; cdr3_aa: CASSLGWPGDREKLFF
j_call: TRBJ2-1; d_call: TRBD1; v_call: TRBV2; clone_size: .; cdr3_nt: TGTGCCAGCACCCCGGGACAGAGGTACAATGAGCAGTTCTTC; cdr3_aa: CASTPGQRYNEQFF
j_call: TRBJ2-7; d_call: TRBD1; v_call: TRBV5-8; clone_size: .; cdr3_nt: TGTGCCAGCAGCTTGAGCCAGGGGGCGGCCTACGAGCAGTACTTC; cdr3_aa: CASSLSQGAAYEQYF
j_call: TRBJ1-2; d_call: TRBD1; v_call: TRBV14; clone_size: .; cdr3_nt: TGTGCCAGCAGCCAAGGTGGGACAGGGGCCACCTGGGATGGCTACACCTTC; cdr3_aa: CASSQGGTGATWDGYTF
j_call: TRBJ1-1; d_call: .; v_call: TRBV27; clone_size: .; cdr3_nt: TGTGCCAGCAGTGGACAGCCTTTTGGTGAAGCTTTCTTT; cdr3_aa: CASSGQPFGEAFF
j_call: TRBJ2-7; d_call: TRBD1; v_call: TRBV18; clone_size: .; cdr3_nt: TGTGCCAGCTCACCGACAGGGGGAAACTACGAGCAGTACTTC; cdr3_aa: CASSPTGGNYEQYF
j_call: TRBJ2-7; d_call: .; v_call: TRBV3-1/TRBV3-2; clone_size: .; cdr3_nt: TGTGCCAGCAGCCTTTCCCGACAGGTTGGAAAATACGAGCAGTACTTC; cdr3_aa: CASSLSRQVGKYEQYF
j_call: TRBJ1-5; d_call: TRBD1; v_call: TRBV27; clone_size: .; cdr3_nt: TGTGCCAGTTCGGTGACAGGGGAATTATGGGGCAATCAGCCCCAGCATTTT; cdr3_aa: CASSVTGELWGNQPQHF
j_call: TRBJ2-1; d_call: TRBD1; v_call: TRBV5-1; clone_size: .; cdr3_nt: TGCGCCAGCAGCCTCGGGACAGGGCTCAATGAGCAGTTCTTC; cdr3_aa: CASSLGTGLNEQFF
j_call: TRBJ2-3; d_call: TRBD2; v_call: TRBV6-1; clone_size: .; cdr3_nt: TGTGCCAGCAGTGTGACTAGCGGGGGGGCGAGGACAGATACGCAGTATTTT; cdr3_aa: CASSVTSGGARTDTQYF
j_call: TRBJ2-1; d_call: TRBD2; v_call: TRBV29-1; clone_size: .; cdr3_nt: TGCAGCGTTGCCCAAGCGGGGGGGCAGTGGGTCTACTACAATGAGCAGTTCTTC; cdr3_aa: CSVAQAGGQWVYYNEQFF
j_call: TRBJ2-7; d_call: TRBD1; v_call: TRBV6-5; clone_size: .; cdr3_nt: TGTGCCAGCAGCTCTGGGACAGGGCCCTACGAGCAGTACTTC; cdr3_aa: CASSSGTGPYEQYF
j_call: TRBJ2-2; d_call: .; v_call: TRBV10-1; clone_size: .; cdr3_nt: TGCGCCAGCAGTGCTTCCACCGGGGAGCTGTTTTTT; cdr3_aa: CASSASTGELFF
j_call: TRBJ1-4; d_call: TRBD1; v_call: TRBV6-5; clone_size: .; cdr3_nt: TGTGCCAGCAGCCGGACAGGCGCAACTAATGAAAAACTGTTTTTT; cdr3_aa: CASSRTGATNEKLFF
j_call: TRBJ2-3; d_call: .; v_call: TRBV5-1; clone_size: .; cdr3_nt: TGCGCCAGCAGCTTGGGACAGTACACAGATACGCAGTATTTT; cdr3_aa: CASSLGQYTDTQYF
j_call: TRBJ2-7; d_call: TRBD2; v_call: TRBV29-1; clone_size: .; cdr3_nt: TGCAGCGTCGCGGGACTAGCGGGAGCCTACGAGCAGTACTTC; cdr3_aa: CSVAGLAGAYEQYF
j_call: TRBJ2-1; d_call: .; v_call: TRBV12-3/TRBV12-4; clone_size: .; cdr3_nt: TGTGCCAGCAGTCAGACAGCAGATGAGCAGTTCTTC; cdr3_aa: CASSQTADEQFF
j_call: TRBJ2-7; d_call: TRBD2; v_call: TRBV6-5; clone_size: .; cdr3_nt: TGTGCCAGCACCCGGTCCGGGACTAGCGGGAAGGAGCAGTACTTC; cdr3_aa: CASTRSGTSGKEQYF
j_call: TRBJ1-4; d_call: .; v_call: TRBV6-1; clone_size: .; cdr3_nt: TGTGCCAGCAGTGAAATTCTGGGTTCAGGTGAAAAACTGTTTTTT; cdr3_aa: CASSEILGSGEKLFF
j_call: TRBJ2-1; d_call: TRBD2; v_call: TRBV6-5; clone_size: once; cdr3_nt: TGTGCCAGCAACTTTGGCGGGAGTCGTGGGAATGAGCAGTTCTTC; cdr3_aa: CASNFGGSRGNEQFF
j_call: TRBJ2-7; d_call: TRBD1; v_call: TRBV7-8; clone_size: .; cdr3_nt: TGTGCCAGCAGCCACCCAGGGGGCGAGCAGTACTTC; cdr3_aa: CASSHPGGEQYF
j_call: TRBJ1-5; d_call: TRBD1; v_call: TRBV28; clone_size: few; cdr3_nt: TGTGCCAGCAGTCCCCTTAACTTCGGACAGGGTAGCAATCAGCCCCAGCATTTT; cdr3_aa: CASSPLNFGQGSNQPQHF
j_call: TRBJ1-5; d_call: .; v_call: TRBV2; clone_size: .; cdr3_nt: TGTGCCACAAAAGGGGCAGGGGATCAGCCCCAGCATTTT; cdr3_aa: CATKGAGDQPQHF
j_call: TRBJ2-1; d_call: TRBD1; v_call: TRBV14; clone_size: .; cdr3_nt: TGTGCCAGCAGCCAAGGGACAGGGAGATACAATGAGCAGTTCTTC; cdr3_aa: CASSQGTGRYNEQFF
j_call: TRBJ2-2; d_call: .; v_call: TRBV20-1; clone_size: .; cdr3_nt: TGCAGTGCTTTATATAACGGGGAGCTGTTTTTT; cdr3_aa: CSALYNGELFF
j_call: TRBJ2-3; d_call: TRBD2; v_call: TRBV10-2; clone_size: .; cdr3_nt: TGCGCCACCGCGGGAGGCTACCTCCTCACAGATACGCAGTATTTT; cdr3_aa: CATAGGYLLTDTQYF
j_call: TRBJ2-7; d_call: .; v_call: TRBV25-1; clone_size: .; cdr3_nt: TGTGCCAGCGCTCATAGCGGCTACGAGCAGTACTTC; cdr3_aa: CASAHSGYEQYF
j_call: TRBJ1-2; d_call: TRBD1; v_call: TRBV18; clone_size: once; cdr3_nt: TGTGCCAGCTCACCACTGGACAGGGGGCTCTATGGCTACACCTTC; cdr3_aa: CASSPLDRGLYGYTF
j_call: TRBJ2-2; d_call: .; v_call: TRBV18; clone_size: few; cdr3_nt: TGTGCCAGCTCCCAAAGCAGGGAGCTGTTTTTT; cdr3_aa: CASSQSRELFF
j_call: TRBJ2-1; d_call: .; v_call: TRBV30; clone_size: .; cdr3_nt: TGTGCCTGGAGATGGTCTAGTCGCAATGAGCAGTTCTTC; cdr3_aa: CAWRWSSRNEQFF
j_call: TRBJ1-1; d_call: .; v_call: TRBV6-5; clone_size: .; cdr3_nt: TGTGCCAGCAGCTCCTCAGCAGGGGACACTGAAGCTTTCTTT; cdr3_aa: CASSSSAGDTEAFF